The rows below give T cell receptor beta chains drawn from one sample of a study of blood T cell repertoires in COVID-19. This table comes from immunoSEQ multiplex PCR, and its TCRdb copy is limited to in-frame clones, with some not included. The data hold about 130,000 clones, with 80% to 90% observed a single time. The sample consisted of peripheral blood. The receptors originated from a man in his 60s with COVID-19, enrolled during active disease. CDR3s include the opening cysteine and the closing phenylalanine or tryptophan. Each record gives: CDR3 length, J gene, V gene, CDR3 protein.

15 TRBJ1-1 TRBV6-5 CASSYRRGGNTEAFF
18 TRBJ1-3 TRBV7-2 CASSLGVGGLGSGNTIYF
14 TRBJ1-1 TRBV5-1 CASSLALANTEAFF
15 TRBJ1-6 TRBV6-5 CASSPPGHNNSPLHF
13 TRBJ2-7 TRBV9 CASSVAGSYEQYF
12 TRBJ1-4 TRBV19 CASRVVNEKLFF
14 TRBJ1-5 TRBV10-3 CAISRDSSNQPQHF
12 TRBJ1-1 TRBV6-5 CASSTVNTEAFF
13 TRBJ1-1 TRBV28 CASNLGGNTEAFF
13 TRBJ1-5 TRBV12-3/TRBV12-4 CASSRGSNQPQHF
16 TRBJ1-1 TRBV19 CASSILAGGGVTEAFF
17 TRBJ2-7 TRBV19 CASSILPMGTGAYEQYF
14 TRBJ2-1 TRBV9 CASSVRDRGNEQFF
14 TRBJ1-5 TRBV6-5 CASGRKVGNQPQHF
15 TRBJ2-1 TRBV5-1 CASSLGRGGLNEQFF
15 TRBJ2-1 TRBV6-2/TRBV6-3 CASSYGPGAYNEQFF
14 TRBJ1-4 TRBV5-6 CASSADRRNEKLFF
15 TRBJ2-5 TRBV12-5 CASGLGGQGSLTQYF
13 TRBJ2-1 TRBV30 CAGQGAVAGEPFF
14 TRBJ1-4 TRBV27 CASSSDYTNEKLFF
17 TRBJ1-5 TRBV6-1 CASSVLRDSENNQPQHF
17 TRBJ2-2 TRBV7-7 CASSHSGTGSLTGELFF
14 TRBJ1-2 TRBV5-4 CASSSSRAGGGYTF
16 TRBJ2-7 TRBV11-3 CASSLGPPAGPYEQYF
14 TRBJ1-4 TRBV7-2 CASSTGWTNEKLFF
13 TRBJ1-1 TRBV11-3 CASSLGGNTEAFF
17 TRBJ1-2 TRBV6-2/TRBV6-3 CASSYIVAQTSNYGYTF
16 TRBJ1-3 TRBV4-2 CASSQGDTASGNTIYF
16 TRBJ1-6 TRBV5-5 CASSLTGQPTNSPLHF
17 TRBJ1-2 TRBV7-8 CASSLEGSGTGNYGYTF
18 TRBJ2-7 TRBV5-6 CASSLQWAGGRMSYEQYF
14 TRBJ2-1 TRBV7-3 CASSQGAGGNEQFF
14 TRBJ1-4 TRBV9 CASSAGVSNEKLFF
12 TRBJ1-1 TRBV12-3/TRBV12-4 CATGTGGTEAFF
14 TRBJ2-1 TRBV29-1 CSVDGTGDMGEQFF
14 TRBJ1-1 TRBV5-1 CASSLEIGNTEAFF
17 TRBJ2-4 TRBV6-2/TRBV6-3 CASSSGTGGAVKNIQYF
16 TRBJ1-1 TRBV11-2 CASSSPDRSLSTEAFF
16 TRBJ2-3 TRBV7-2 CASSLGLAGGGNTQYF
16 TRBJ1-1 TRBV14 CASSQETRSRHTEAFF
17 TRBJ1-2 TRBV7-2 CASSSPGTGGFNYGYTF
17 TRBJ2-6 TRBV25-1 CASSALGQSSGANVLTF
15 TRBJ2-3 TRBV11-3 CASSSGQARTDTQYF
13 TRBJ2-7 TRBV6-5 CASSWGTSYEQYF